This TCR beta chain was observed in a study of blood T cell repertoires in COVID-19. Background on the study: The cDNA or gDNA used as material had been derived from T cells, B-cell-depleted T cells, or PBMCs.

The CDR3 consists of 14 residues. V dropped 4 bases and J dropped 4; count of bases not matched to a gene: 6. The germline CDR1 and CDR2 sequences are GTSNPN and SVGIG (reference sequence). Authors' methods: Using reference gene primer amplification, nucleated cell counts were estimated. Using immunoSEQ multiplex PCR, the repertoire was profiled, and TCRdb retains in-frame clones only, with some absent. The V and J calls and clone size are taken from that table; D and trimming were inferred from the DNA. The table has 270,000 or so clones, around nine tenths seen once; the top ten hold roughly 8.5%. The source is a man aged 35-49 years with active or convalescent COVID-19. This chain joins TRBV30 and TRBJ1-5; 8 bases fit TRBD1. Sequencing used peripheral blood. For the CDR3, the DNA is TGTGCCTGGACCGCCGGGACAGGAAATCAGCCCCAGCATTTT. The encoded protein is CAWTAGTGNQPQHF.